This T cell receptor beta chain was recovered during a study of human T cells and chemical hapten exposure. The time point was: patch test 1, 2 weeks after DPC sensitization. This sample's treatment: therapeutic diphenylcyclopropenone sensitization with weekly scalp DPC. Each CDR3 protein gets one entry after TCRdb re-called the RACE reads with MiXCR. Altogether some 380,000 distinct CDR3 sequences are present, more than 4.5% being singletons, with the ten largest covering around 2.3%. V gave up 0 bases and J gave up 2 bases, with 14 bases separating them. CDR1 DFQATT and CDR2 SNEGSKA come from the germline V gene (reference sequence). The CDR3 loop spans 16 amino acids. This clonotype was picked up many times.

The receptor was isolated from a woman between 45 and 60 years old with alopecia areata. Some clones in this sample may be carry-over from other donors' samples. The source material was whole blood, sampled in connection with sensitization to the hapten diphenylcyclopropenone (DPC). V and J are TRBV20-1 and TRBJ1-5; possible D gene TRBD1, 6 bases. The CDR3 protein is CSARDSGASGNQPQHF. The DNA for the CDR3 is TGCAGTGCTAGAGATTCAGGGGCGAGTGGCAATCAGCCCCAGCATTTT.